This TCR beta chain was identified during a study of T cell responses to AZD1222 COVID-19 vaccine. Produced via immunoSEQ multiplex PCR; TCRdb's table is partial and in-frame only. The sample carries 120,000 or so clones, 90% recorded once. With respect to this clone: This could be a read error, since a much larger clone is one nucleotide away.

This clonotype originated in an adult in good health. This specimen consisted of peripheral blood, obtained on day 0 of AZD1222 vaccination.

CDR3 nucleotide sequence: TGTGCCAGCAGTTTCGGGACAGGGGTTTCACCCCTCCACTTT. Translating it yields CASSFGTGVSPLHF. J is TRBJ1-6 and V is TRBV27, with 10 nucleotides matching TRBD1. Trimming at V came to 3 bases and at J to 9 bases, leaving 2 bases not matched to a gene. Looked up from germline, CDR1 is MNHEY and CDR2 is SMNVEV (reference sequence). This CDR3 region has 14 residues.